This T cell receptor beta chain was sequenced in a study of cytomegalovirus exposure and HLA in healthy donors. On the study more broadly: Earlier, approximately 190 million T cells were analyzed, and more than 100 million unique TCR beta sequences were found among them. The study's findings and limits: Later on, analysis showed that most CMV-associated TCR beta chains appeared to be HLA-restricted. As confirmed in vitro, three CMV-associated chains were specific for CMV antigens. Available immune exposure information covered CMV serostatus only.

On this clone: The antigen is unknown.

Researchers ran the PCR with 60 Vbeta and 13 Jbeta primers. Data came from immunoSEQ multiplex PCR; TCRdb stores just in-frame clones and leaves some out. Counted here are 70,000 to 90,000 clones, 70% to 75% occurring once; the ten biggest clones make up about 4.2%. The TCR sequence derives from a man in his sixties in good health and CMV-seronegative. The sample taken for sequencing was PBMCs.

The chain's CDR3 is CASSLYTHGADTQYF. CDR3 DNA: TGCGCCAGCAGCTTGTATACCCACGGGGCAGATACGCAGTATTTT. The rearrangement joins TRBV5-1 to TRBJ2-3, with D perhaps TRBD2 (5 bases). The CDR3 sequence is 15 residues long. Looked up from germline, CDR1 is SGHRS and CDR2 is YFSETQ. The V end was cut by 1 base, the J end by 4 bases, with 13 bases between. Full variable domain (rest looked up from reference TRBV5-1 and TRBJ2-3): KAGVTQTPRYLIKTRGQQVTLSCSPISGHRSVSWYQQTPGQGLQFLFEYFSETQRNKGNFPGRFSGRQFSNSRSEMNVSTLELGDSALYLCASSLYTHGADTQYFGPGTRLTVL.